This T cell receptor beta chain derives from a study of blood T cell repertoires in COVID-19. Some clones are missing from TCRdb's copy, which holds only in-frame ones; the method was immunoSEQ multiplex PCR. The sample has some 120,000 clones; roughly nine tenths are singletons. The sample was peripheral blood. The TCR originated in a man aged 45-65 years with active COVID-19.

CDR3: CASSVGVGQGNEQFF. The CDR3 region has the DNA TGTGCCAGCAGCGTAGGGGTGGGGCAGGGAAATGAGCAGTTCTTC. This chain joins TRBV9 and TRBJ2-1, with a weak D call TRBD1 (5 bases). Trimming cost V 0 bases and J 7 bases, with 14 bases left between them. CDR3 length equals 15 residues. From germline, CDR1 is SGDLS and CDR2 YYNGEE.